The following is a TCR beta chain sequence with its context. Its specificity is unknown. The CDR3 extends over 11 amino acids. V lost 5 bases and J 7 bases, leaving 8 bases between the germline ends. This table comes from immunoSEQ multiplex PCR, and its TCRdb copy is limited to in-frame clones, with some not included. The table records about 80,000 clones, over 70% of them present only once. Antigen-specific CD4+ T cells were expanded with viral peptide pools in the ViraFEST assay before sequencing. Scientists isolated CD4+ T cells after an approximately 11-day culture period ended. Subjects were given two BNT162b2 or mRNA-1273 vaccine doses. This entry comes from a study of vaccination effects on CD4 cells after COVID-19.

This sample comprised CD4+ T cells from PBMCs cultured with HCoV-OC43 spike peptides, obtained after COVID-19 vaccination. Subset indicated: HCoV-OC43 spike overlapping peptide pool stimulation. The chain is built from TRBV12-3 or TRBV12-4 and TRBJ1-1; D is uncertain. The sequence was obtained from a human donor who received a COVID-19 vaccine. The CDR3 nucleotides are TGTGCCAGCAGTCGGGAGAGTGAAGCTTTCTTT. Protein product: CASSRESEAFF.